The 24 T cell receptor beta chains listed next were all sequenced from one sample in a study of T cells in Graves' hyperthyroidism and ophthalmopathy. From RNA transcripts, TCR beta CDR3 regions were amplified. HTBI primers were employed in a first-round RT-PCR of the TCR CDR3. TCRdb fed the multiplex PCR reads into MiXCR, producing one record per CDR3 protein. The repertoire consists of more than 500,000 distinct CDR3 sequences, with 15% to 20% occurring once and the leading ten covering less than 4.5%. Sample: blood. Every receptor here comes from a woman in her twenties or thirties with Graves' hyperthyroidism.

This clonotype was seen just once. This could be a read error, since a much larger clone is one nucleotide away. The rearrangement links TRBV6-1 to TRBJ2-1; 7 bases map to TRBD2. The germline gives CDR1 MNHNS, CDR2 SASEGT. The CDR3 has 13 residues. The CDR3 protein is CATLGTMSSEQSF. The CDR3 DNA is TGTGCCACCCTGGGGACTATGTCTAGTGAGCAGTCCTTC.

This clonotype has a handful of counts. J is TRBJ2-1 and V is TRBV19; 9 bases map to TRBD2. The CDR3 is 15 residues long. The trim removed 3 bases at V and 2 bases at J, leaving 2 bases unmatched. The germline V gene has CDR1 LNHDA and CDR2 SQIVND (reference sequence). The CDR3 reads CASSMTSGPYNEQFF. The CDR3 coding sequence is TGTGCCAGTAGTATGACTAGCGGCCCCTACAATGAGCAGTTCTTC.

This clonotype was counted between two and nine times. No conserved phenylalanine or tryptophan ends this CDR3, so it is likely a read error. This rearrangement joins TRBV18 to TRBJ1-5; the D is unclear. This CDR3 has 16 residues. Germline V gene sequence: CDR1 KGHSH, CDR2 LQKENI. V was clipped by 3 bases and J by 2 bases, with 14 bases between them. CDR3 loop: CASSPRAIKGNQPQHS. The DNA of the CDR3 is TGTGCCAGCTCACCGAGGGCAATTAAGGGCAATCAGCCCCAGCATTCT.

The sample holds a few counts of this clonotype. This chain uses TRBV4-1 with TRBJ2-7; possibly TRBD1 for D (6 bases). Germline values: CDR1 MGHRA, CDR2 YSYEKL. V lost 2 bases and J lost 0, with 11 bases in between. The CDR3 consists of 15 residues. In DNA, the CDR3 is TGCGCCAGCAGCCAACTCCCAGGGGACTCCTACGAGCAGTACTTC. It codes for CASSQLPGDSYEQYF.

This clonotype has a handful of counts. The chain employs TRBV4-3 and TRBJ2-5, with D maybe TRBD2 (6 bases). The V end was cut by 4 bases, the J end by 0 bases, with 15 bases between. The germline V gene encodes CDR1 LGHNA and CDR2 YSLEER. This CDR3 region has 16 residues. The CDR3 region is CASSPRGSWYQETQYF. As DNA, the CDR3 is TGCGCCAGCAGCCCGCGGGGTTCTTGGTACCAAGAGACCCAGTACTTC.

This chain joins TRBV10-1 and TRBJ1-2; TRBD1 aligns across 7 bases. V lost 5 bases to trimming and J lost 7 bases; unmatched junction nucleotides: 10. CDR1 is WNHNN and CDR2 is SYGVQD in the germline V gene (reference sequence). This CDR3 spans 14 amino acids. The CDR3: CASSPTLTGAGYTF. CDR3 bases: TGCGCCAGCAGTCCAACCCTTACAGGGGCTGGCTACACCTTC.

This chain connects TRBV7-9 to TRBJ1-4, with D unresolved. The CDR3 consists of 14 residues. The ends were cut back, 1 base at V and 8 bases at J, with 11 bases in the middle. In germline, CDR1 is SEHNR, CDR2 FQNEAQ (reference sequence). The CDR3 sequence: CASSLGGMGEKLFF. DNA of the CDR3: TGTGCCAGCAGCTTAGGAGGGATGGGAGAAAAACTGTTTTTT.

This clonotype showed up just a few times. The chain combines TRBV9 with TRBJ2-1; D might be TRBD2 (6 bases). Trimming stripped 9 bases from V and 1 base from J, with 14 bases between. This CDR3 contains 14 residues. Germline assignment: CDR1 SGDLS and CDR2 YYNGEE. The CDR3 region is CATGEVGSYNEQFF. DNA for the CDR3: TGTGCCACGGGGGAGGTAGGGTCCTACAATGAGCAGTTCTTC.

The chain's CDR3 is CASSPPGGLVYGYTF. The CDR3 DNA reads as TGTGCCAGCAGCCCGCCGGGGGGTCTCGTCTATGGCTACACCTTC. The chain uses TRBV7-9 and TRBJ1-2, with D possibly TRBD1 on 5 matching bases. The V and J ends lost 5 bases and 4 bases respectively, with 17 bases between them. CDR1 is SEHNR, CDR2 FQNEAQ, per germline (reference sequence). The CDR3 runs to 15 residues.

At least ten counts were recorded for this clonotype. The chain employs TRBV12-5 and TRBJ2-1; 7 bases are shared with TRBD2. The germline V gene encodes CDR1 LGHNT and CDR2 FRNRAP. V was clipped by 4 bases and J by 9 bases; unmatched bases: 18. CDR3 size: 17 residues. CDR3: CASGSLYDSGVRGEQFF. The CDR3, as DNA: TGTGCTAGTGGTTCCCTATACGACAGCGGGGTAAGGGGTGAGCAGTTCTTC.

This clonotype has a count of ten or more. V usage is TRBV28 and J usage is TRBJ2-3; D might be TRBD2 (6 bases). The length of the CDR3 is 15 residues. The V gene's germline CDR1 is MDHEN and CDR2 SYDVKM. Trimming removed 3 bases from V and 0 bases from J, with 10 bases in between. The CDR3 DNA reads TGTGCCAGCAGTTTTTGGGGGGTCAGCACAGATACGCAGTATTTT. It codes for CASSFWGVSTDTQYF.

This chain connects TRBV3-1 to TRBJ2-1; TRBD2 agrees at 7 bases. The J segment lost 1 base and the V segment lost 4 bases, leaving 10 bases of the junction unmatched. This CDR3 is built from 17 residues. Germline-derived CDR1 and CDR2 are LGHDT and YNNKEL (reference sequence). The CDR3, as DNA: TGTGCCAGCAGCCTTCGGTTGCGGCGGGAGTCCTACAATGAGCAGTTCTTC. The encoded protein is CASSLRLRRESYNEQFF.

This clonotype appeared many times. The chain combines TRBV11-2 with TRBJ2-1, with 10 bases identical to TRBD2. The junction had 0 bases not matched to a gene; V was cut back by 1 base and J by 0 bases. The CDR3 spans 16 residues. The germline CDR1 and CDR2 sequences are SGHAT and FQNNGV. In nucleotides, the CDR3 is TGTGCCAGCAGCTTAGGGACTAGCGGCTCCTACAATGAGCAGTTCTTC. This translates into CASSLGTSGSYNEQFF.

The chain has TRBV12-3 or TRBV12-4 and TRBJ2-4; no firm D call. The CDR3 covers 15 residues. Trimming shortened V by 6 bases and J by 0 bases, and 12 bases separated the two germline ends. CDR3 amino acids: CASRAAETAKNIQYF. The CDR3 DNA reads TGTGCCAGCAGGGCCGCCGAGACAGCCAAAAACATTCAGTACTTC.

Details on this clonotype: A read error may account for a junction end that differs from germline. The CDR3 loop is CSALQPGQGNQPQDF. The CDR3 bases are TGCAGTGCTTTACAGCCGGGACAGGGCAATCAGCCCCAGGATTTT. The gene calls are TRBV20-1 and TRBJ1-5; 9 bases agree with TRBD1. The length of the CDR3 is 15 residues. Germline CDR1 DFQATT, CDR2 SNEGSKA (reference sequence).

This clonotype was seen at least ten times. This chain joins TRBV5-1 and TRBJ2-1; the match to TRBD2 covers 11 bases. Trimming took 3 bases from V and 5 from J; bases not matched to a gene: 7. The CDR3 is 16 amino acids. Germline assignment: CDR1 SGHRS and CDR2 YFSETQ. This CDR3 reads CASSWGLADVNNEQFF. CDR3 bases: TGCGCCAGCAGCTGGGGACTAGCGGATGTTAACAATGAGCAGTTCTTC.

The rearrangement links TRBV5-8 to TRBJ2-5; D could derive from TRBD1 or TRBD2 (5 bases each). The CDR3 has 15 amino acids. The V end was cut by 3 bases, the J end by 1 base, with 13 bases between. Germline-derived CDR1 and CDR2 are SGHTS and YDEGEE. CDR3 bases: TGTGCCAGCAGCTCTACTACGGGGCTCCAAGAGACCCAGTACTTC. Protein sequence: CASSSTTGLQETQYF.

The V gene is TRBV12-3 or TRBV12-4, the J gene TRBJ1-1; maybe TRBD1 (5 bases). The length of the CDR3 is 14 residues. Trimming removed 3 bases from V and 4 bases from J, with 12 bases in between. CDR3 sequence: CASSFVKGATEAFF. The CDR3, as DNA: TGTGCCAGCAGTTTTGTCAAAGGGGCCACTGAAGCTTTCTTT.

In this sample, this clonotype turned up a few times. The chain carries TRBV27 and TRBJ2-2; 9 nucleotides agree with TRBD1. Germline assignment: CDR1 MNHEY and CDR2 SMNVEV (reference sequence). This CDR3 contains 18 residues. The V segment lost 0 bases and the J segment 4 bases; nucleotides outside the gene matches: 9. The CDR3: CASSLSIRGQGITGELFF. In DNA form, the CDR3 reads TGTGCCAGCAGTTTATCGATAAGGGGACAGGGTATCACCGGGGAGCTGTTTTTT.

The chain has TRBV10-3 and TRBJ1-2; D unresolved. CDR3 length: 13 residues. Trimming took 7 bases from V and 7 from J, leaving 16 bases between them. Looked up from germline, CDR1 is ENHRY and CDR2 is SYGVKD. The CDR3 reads CAIKPELMVGYTF. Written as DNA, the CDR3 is TGTGCCATCAAGCCGGAACTTATGGTTGGCTACACCTTC.

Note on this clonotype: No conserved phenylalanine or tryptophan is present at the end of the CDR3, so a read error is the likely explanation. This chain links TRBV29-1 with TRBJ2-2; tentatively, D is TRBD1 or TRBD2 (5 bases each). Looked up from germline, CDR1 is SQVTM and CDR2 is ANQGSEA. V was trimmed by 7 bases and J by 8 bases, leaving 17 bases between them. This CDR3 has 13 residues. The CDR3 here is CSAAGTNYGELFS. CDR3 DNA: TGCAGCGCCGCCGGGACCAACTATGGGGAGCTGTTTTCT.

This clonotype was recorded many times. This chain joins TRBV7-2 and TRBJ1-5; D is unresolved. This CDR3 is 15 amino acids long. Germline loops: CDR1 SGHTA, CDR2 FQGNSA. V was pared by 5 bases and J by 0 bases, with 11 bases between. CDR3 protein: CASSLVRASNQPQHF. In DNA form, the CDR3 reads TGTGCCAGCAGCCTGGTAAGGGCTAGCAATCAGCCCCAGCATTTT.

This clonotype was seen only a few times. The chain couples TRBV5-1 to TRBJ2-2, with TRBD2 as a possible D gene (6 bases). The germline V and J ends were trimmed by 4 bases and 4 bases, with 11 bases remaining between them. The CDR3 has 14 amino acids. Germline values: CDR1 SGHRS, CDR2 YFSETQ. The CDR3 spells CASSPGGATGELFF. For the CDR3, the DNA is TGCGCCAGCAGCCCGGGCGGGGCCACCGGGGAGCTGTTTTTT.

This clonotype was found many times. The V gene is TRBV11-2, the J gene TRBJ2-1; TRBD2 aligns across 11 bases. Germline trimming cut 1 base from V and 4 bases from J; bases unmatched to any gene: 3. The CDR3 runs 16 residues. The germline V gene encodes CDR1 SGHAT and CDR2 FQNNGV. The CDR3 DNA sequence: TGTGCCAGCAGCTTAGCGCTAGCGGGAGGATACAATGAGCAGTTCTTC. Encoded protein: CASSLALAGGYNEQFF.